This is a list of T cell receptor beta chains from one sample in a study of T cells in tuberculosis. Generated by immunoSEQ multiplex PCR, the TCRdb table keeps only in-frame clones and is missing some. The data show under 50,000 clones, roughly 94% seen once. Here the sequenced sample was PBMCs, taken at tuberculosis diagnosis. The receptors originated from an adult with tuberculosis. CDR3s include the opening cysteine and the closing phenylalanine or tryptophan. D genes are given only for firm matches.

d_call | j_call | v_call | cdr3_nt | cdr3_aa
TRBD2 | TRBJ2-3 | TRBV11-3 | TGTGCCAGCAGCTGGGCCTCGGGGGGGCGCACAGATACGCAGTATTTT | CASSWASGGRTDTQYF
NA | TRBJ1-1 | TRBV7-9 | TGTGCCAGCAGCTCTCGGACGGGGGCTGAAGCTTTCTTT | CASSSRTGAEAFF
NA | TRBJ1-3 | TRBV28 | TGTGCCAGCAGTTTTCGGACAGCTGGAAACACCATATATTTT | CASSFRTAGNTIYF
TRBD2 | TRBJ2-3 | TRBV18 | TGTGCCAGCTCGGATGAGCGGGGGGGCCCAGATACGCAGTATTTT | CASSDERGGPDTQYF
TRBD1 | TRBJ1-6 | TRBV10-2 | TGCGCCAGCAGTACAGGGGGAGGCCATTATAATTCACCCCTCCACTTT | CASSTGGGHYNSPLHF
NA | TRBJ2-2 | TRBV25-1 | TGTGCCAGCAGTGAATACGTGAGAAGCGCGAACACCGGGGAGCTGTTTTTT | CASSEYVRSANTGELFF
TRBD1 | TRBJ1-2 | TRBV5-1 | TGCGCCAGCAGCCCAGGGGGCCTATCGAACTATGGCTACACCTTC | CASSPGGLSNYGYTF
NA | TRBJ2-1 | TRBV10-1 | TGCGCCAGCGGCCTAGCATTAGGGAATGAGCAGTTCTTC | CASGLALGNEQFF
NA | TRBJ2-3 | TRBV20-1 | TGCAGTGCTCAGGCCCTCGATACGCAGTATTTT | CSAQALDTQYF
TRBD1 | TRBJ2-7 | TRBV18 | TGTGCCAGCTCACCAGGGACAGGAGCTGTCTACGAGCAGTACTTC | CASSPGTGAVYEQYF
NA | TRBJ1-2 | TRBV7-2 | TGTGCCAGCAGCGACCGGGGCTATGGCTACACCTTC | CASSDRGYGYTF